The clone carrying this T cell receptor beta chain has only a few counts. The PCR made use of 60 Vbeta and 13 Jbeta primers. Some clones are missing from TCRdb's copy, which holds only in-frame ones; the method was immunoSEQ multiplex PCR. The profile covers approximately 110,000 clones, with under 70% appearing a single time and around 8.2% taken by the ten largest. This specimen comes from a study of cytomegalovirus exposure and HLA in healthy donors. The length of the CDR3 is 14 residues. The V and J ends lost 1 base and 13 bases respectively, with 19 bases between them. The germline gives CDR1 SGHNT, CDR2 YENEEA.

This TCR was recovered from a man aged 25-45 years in good health and CMV-seropositive. Sequenced: PBMCs. The rearrangement links TRBV11-3 to TRBJ1-2; maybe TRBD1 (6 bases). The DNA of the CDR3 is TGTGCCAGCAGCTTAGGGGGCAGGGGACCTCCGGCCACCTTC. This encodes CASSLGGRGPPATF.